The 28 T cell receptor beta chains below all came from one sample that was sequenced in a study of blood T cell repertoires in COVID-19. Libraries were prepared by immunoSEQ multiplex PCR; TCRdb keeps only in-frame clonotypes and omits some of them. The sample holds approximately 130,000 clones, more than 80% seen once. The sequencing input was peripheral blood. The receptors derive from a human donor in a cohort sampled during active COVID-19.

This clone was observed a handful of times. This chain connects TRBV19 to TRBJ1-2, with D maybe TRBD1 (5 bases). The V end was cut by 3 bases, the J end by 4 bases, with 12 bases between. Germline V CDR1 and CDR2: LNHDA, SQIVND (reference sequence). This CDR3 is built from 14 residues. The DNA for the CDR3 is TGTGCCAGTAGTATCCCAGGGTCTCGCTATGGCTACACCTTC. Its protein is CASSIPGSRYGYTF.

The chain uses TRBV30 and TRBJ2-1; maybe TRBD1 (6 bases). The V gene lost 0 bases and the J gene lost 9 bases, with 21 bases spanning the gap. This CDR3 is built from 16 residues. Germline lookup yields CDR1 GTSNPN and CDR2 SVGIG (reference sequence). CDR3 DNA: TGTGCCTGGAGTGTACTCCGCCCAGCGTGGGGGCCTGAGCAGTTCTTC. Its translation: CAWSVLRPAWGPEQFF.

The chain combines TRBV19 with TRBJ1-3, with 8 bases lining up with TRBD1. The CDR3 contains 14 residues. J gave up 2 bases and V 8 bases, and 5 bases lay outside the gene matches. Germline CDR1 and CDR2: LNHDA and SQIVND (reference sequence). In DNA form, the CDR3 reads TGTGCCAGTCAGAGGACAGGGACTGGAAACACCATATATTTT. Its protein product is CASQRTGTGNTIYF.

The rearrangement links TRBV24-1 to TRBJ2-5; TRBD1 agrees at 8 bases. Per the germline V gene, CDR1 is KGHDR and CDR2 is SFDVKD. The V and J ends lost 6 bases and 4 bases, in that order; junction bases with no gene match: 12. This CDR3 comprises 16 residues. In DNA form, the CDR3 reads TGTGCCACCAGTCCAGGGGGCGCTGGTATAAGAGAGACCCAGTACTTC. This gives the protein CATSPGGAGIRETQYF.

CDR3 loop: CASSPPQGTEAFF. DNA of the CDR3: TGTGCCAGTAGTCCCCCCCAGGGGACTGAAGCTTTCTTT. The chain combines TRBV19 with TRBJ1-1, with D perhaps matching TRBD1 (6 bases). Germline lookup yields CDR1 LNHDA and CDR2 SQIVND (reference sequence). This CDR3 region has 13 residues. Trimming took 5 bases from V and 5 from J, leaving 12 bases between them. Variable domain in full (rest from reference TRBV19 and TRBJ1-1): DGGITQSPKYLFRKEGQNVTLSCEQNLNHDAMYWYRQDPGQGLRLIYYSQIVNDFQKGDIAEGYSVSREKKESFPLTVTSAQKNPTAFYLCASSPPQGTEAFFGQGTRLTVV.

The genes are TRBV7-8 and TRBJ2-3; 8 bases are a match to TRBD1. CDR3 length: 15 amino acids. CDR1 SGHVS and CDR2 FQNEAQ come from the germline V gene. V lost 5 bases to trimming and J lost 6 bases; unmatched junction nucleotides: 10. CDR3: CASSRDRGKLDTQYF. The CDR3 DNA reads as TGTGCCAGCAGCCGAGACAGGGGAAAGTTGGATACGCAGTATTTT. Supplemented by reference TRBV7-8 and TRBJ2-3, the full variable domain reads GAGVSQSPRYKVAKRGQDVALRCDPISGHVSLFWYQQALGQGPEFLTYFQNEAQLDKSGLPSDRFFAERPEGSVSTLKIQRTQQEDSAVYLCASSRDRGKLDTQYFGPGTRLTVL.

The rearrangement links TRBV10-2 to TRBJ2-2; D is perhaps TRBD1 (6 bases). The germline V and J ends were trimmed by 7 bases and 7 bases, with 19 bases remaining between them. The CDR3 loop spans 15 amino acids. Germline-derived CDR1 and CDR2 are WSHSY and SAAADI. Here the CDR3 reads CASTSWGPGSGELFF. Written as DNA, the CDR3 is TGCGCCAGCACCTCTTGGGGGCCGGGTAGCGGGGAGCTGTTTTTT.

The chain employs TRBV19 and TRBJ2-1; possible D gene TRBD1, 5 bases. There are 13 residues in the CDR3. Between the trimmed V and J ends, which lost 4 bases and 13 bases, there was a span of 17 bases. Germline V gene data show CDR1 as LNHDA and CDR2 as SQIVND (reference sequence). Here the CDR3 DNA reads TGTGCCAGTAGTACGACCAGGGCCAAAGATCAGTTCTTC. This sequence encodes CASSTTRAKDQFF.

The chain combines TRBV7-2 with TRBJ1-5; tentative D call: TRBD1 (5 bases). The CDR3 has 15 amino acids. V was shortened by 2 bases and J by 0 bases, with 8 bases between the two germline ends. Per the germline V gene, CDR1 is SGHTA and CDR2 is FQGNSA. In DNA, the CDR3 is TGTGCCAGCAGCTTACAGGGCCCTAGCAATCAGCCCCAGCATTTT. Protein product: CASSLQGPSNQPQHF.

As DNA, the CDR3 is TGTGCCAGCAGCTTAAGCGGGGGGCTGAATGGGGAGACCCAGTACTTC. Protein sequence: CASSLSGGLNGETQYF. The chain links TRBV7-8 to TRBJ2-5; TRBD2 agrees at 9 bases. This CDR3 region has 16 residues. Per the germline V gene, CDR1 is SGHVS and CDR2 is FQNEAQ. Unmatched junction bases numbered 9, after V lost 2 bases and J lost 5 bases.

The chain has TRBV15 and TRBJ2-1, with no clear D. CDR3 size: 14 residues. CDR1 and CDR2 (germline): LNHNV, YYDKDF (reference sequence). V lost 0 bases, J lost 6 bases, and 9 bases lay in between. The CDR3 spells CATSRDRLGNEQFF. The CDR3 region has the DNA TGTGCCACCAGCAGAGATCGACTTGGCAATGAGCAGTTCTTC.

The chain links TRBV14 to TRBJ2-4, with a tentative D call TRBD2 (7 bases). The CDR3 is 18 residues long. Germline lookup yields CDR1 SGHDN and CDR2 FVKESK. V lost 4 bases and J 6 bases, leaving 25 bases between the germline ends. The CDR3 here is CASSPTPGAGEGGNIQYF. As DNA, the CDR3 is TGTGCCAGCAGCCCCACGCCGGGGGCGGGAGAGGGGGGAAACATTCAGTACTTC. The full variable domain, completed using reference TRBV14 and TRBJ2-4, is EAGVTQFPSHSVIEKGQTVTLRCDPISGHDNLYWYRRVMGKEIKFLLHFVKESKQDESGMPNNRFLAERTGGTYSTLKVQPAELEDSGVYFCASSPTPGAGEGGNIQYFGAGTRLSVL.

For the CDR3, the DNA is TGTGCCTGGAGGAGATCAGGTGTGAGAACTGAAGCTTTCTTT. Translated, it gives CAWRRSGVRTEAFF. V usage is TRBV30 and J usage is TRBJ1-1; no clear D. This CDR3 region has 14 residues. The germline CDR1 and CDR2 sequences are GTSNPN and SVGIG (reference sequence). Trimming cost V 3 bases and J 5 bases, with 16 bases left between them.

The V and J genes are TRBV29-1 and TRBJ2-1, with D perhaps matching TRBD1 (5 bases). The CDR3 length is 12 residues. The germline V gene has CDR1 SQVTM and CDR2 ANQGSEA. With 3 bases removed from V and 9 bases from J, the gap between germline ends came to 12 bases. CDR3 residues: CSVDLRGGEQFF. The CDR3, as DNA: TGCAGCGTTGACCTTAGGGGCGGTGAGCAGTTCTTC.

The chain links TRBV13 to TRBJ2-2; 8 bases align to TRBD1. The CDR3 extends over 15 amino acids. Germline V lookup: CDR1 PRHDT, CDR2 FYEKMQ (reference sequence). Trimming cost V 5 bases and J 1 base; bases outside gene matches: 3. CDR3 in DNA: TGTGCCAGCAGCCGGGGGACAGGGAACACCGGGGAGCTGTTTTTT. Its translation: CASSRGTGNTGELFF.

The chain links TRBV4-1 to TRBJ2-5; 10 nucleotides agree with TRBD2. The germline CDR1 and CDR2 sequences are MGHRA and YSYEKL. The CDR3 is 17 residues long. The V and J ends lost 0 bases and 2 bases, in that order; junction bases with no gene match: 6. CDR3 residues: CASSQDPQRGGQETQYF. The CDR3 nucleotides read TGCGCCAGCAGCCAAGATCCCCAGCGGGGGGGACAAGAGACCCAGTACTTC.

The chain couples TRBV30 to TRBJ1-3, with D possibly being TRBD1 (6 bases). This CDR3 region has 15 residues. The ends were cut back, 4 bases at V and 3 bases at J, with 16 bases in the middle. The germline CDR1 and CDR2 sequences are GTSNPN and SVGIG (reference sequence). CDR3 nucleotide sequence: TGTGCCTGGAATCTTGGGGGGGCGAGTGGAAACACCATATATTTT. It yields the protein CAWNLGGASGNTIYF. The variable domain in full, with the rest retrieved from reference TRBV30 and TRBJ1-3, is SQTIHQWPATLVQPVGSPLSLECTVEGTSNPNLYWYRQAAGRGLQLLFYSVGIGQISSEVPQNLSASRPQDRQFILSSKKLLLSDSGFYLCAWNLGGASGNTIYFGEGSWLTVV.

The rearrangement links TRBV7-2 to TRBJ1-5, with D perhaps matching TRBD1 (6 bases). In germline, CDR1 is SGHTA, CDR2 FQGNSA. The germline V and J ends were trimmed by 1 base and 2 bases, with 9 bases remaining between them. This CDR3 has 15 residues. The CDR3 here is CASSLGTAGNQPQHF. In nucleotides, the CDR3 is TGTGCCAGCAGCTTAGGGACAGCGGGCAATCAGCCCCAGCATTTT.

The gene calls are TRBV7-2 and TRBJ1-2, with D possibly matching TRBD1 (6 bases). CDR1 SGHTA and CDR2 FQGNSA come from the germline V gene. The CDR3 has 16 residues. Trimming removed 5 bases at V and 8 bases at J, with 24 bases between. The CDR3 reads CASSLRTPTGPGGYTF. In DNA, the CDR3 is TGTGCCAGCAGCCTCCGAACCCCGACAGGCCCAGGGGGCTACACCTTC.

J is TRBJ2-7 and V is TRBV7-2; TRBD2 agrees at 9 bases. Germline V gene sequence: CDR1 SGHTA, CDR2 FQGNSA. The V gene end was trimmed by 2 bases and the J gene end by 4 bases; junction bases not matched to a gene: 3. This CDR3 has 14 residues. CDR3 DNA sequence: TGTGCCAGCAGCTTAACTAGCGGGCCGTACGAGCAGTACGTC. The encoded protein is CASSLTSGPYEQYV.

This chain links TRBV5-1 with TRBJ2-5, with 7 bases that match TRBD2. The CDR3 is 15 residues long. Germline assignment: CDR1 SGHRS and CDR2 YFSETQ. Trimming at V came to 4 bases and at J to 4 bases, leaving 10 bases not matched to a gene. CDR3 DNA sequence: TGCGCCAGCAGCGGGACGGGAGGTTGGGTAGAGACCCAGTACTTC. Translating it yields CASSGTGGWVETQYF.

About this clone itself: Other DNA sequences in this sample translate to the same CDR3. The chain is built from TRBV10-3 and TRBJ1-2, with a weak D call TRBD1 (6 bases). V was shortened by 5 bases and J by 2 bases, with 9 bases between the two germline ends. The CDR3 extends over 13 amino acids. The V gene's germline CDR1 is ENHRY and CDR2 SYGVKD. The CDR3 DNA reads as TGTGCCATCAGTTCAGACAGGAACTATGGCTACACCTTC. Amino acids: CAISSDRNYGYTF.

This clone came up many times. The gene calls are TRBV3-1 (or the pseudogene TRBV3-2) and TRBJ2-1; D call uncertain. The germline CDR1 and CDR2 sequences are LGHDT and YNNKEL (reference sequence). The CDR3 spans 15 residues. Trimming removed 4 bases from V and 5 bases from J, with 15 bases in between. As DNA, the CDR3 is TGTGCCAGCAGCCCGATAACGGGTCCCGACAATGAGCAGTTCTTC. Protein product: CASSPITGPDNEQFF.

The rearrangement uses TRBV30 and TRBJ1-5; TRBD1 is a possible D gene (5 bases). Germline V gene data show CDR1 as GTSNPN and CDR2 as SVGIG (reference sequence). Trimming removed 2 bases at V and 7 bases at J, with 12 bases between. The CDR3 is 13 amino acids. Here the CDR3 reads CAWSMWGQQPQHF. CDR3 coding DNA: TGTGCCTGGAGTATGTGGGGCCAACAGCCCCAGCATTTT.

CDR3 nucleotides: TGTGCCAGCAGTATGAGGGTAGCGGGGAACTCGGGGTACAATGAGCAGTTCTTC. Its protein is CASSMRVAGNSGYNEQFF. J is TRBJ2-1 and V is TRBV21-1; the table names TRBD2, a call not compared with the DNA. TRBV21-1 corresponds to a pseudogene. The CDR3 is 18 residues long.

The chain has TRBV27 and TRBJ2-7; D uncertain. Deletions cut 2 bases from V and 3 bases from J, with 5 bases between. This CDR3 comprises 12 residues. The germline CDR1 and CDR2 sequences are MNHEY and SMNVEV (reference sequence). The CDR3 DNA reads as TGTGCCAGCAGTTTACCAGGCTACGAGCAGTACTTC. Translation gives CASSLPGYEQYF.

The V call is TRBV5-4, the J call TRBJ1-4; D possibly corresponds to TRBD1 (6 bases). The CDR3 covers 14 residues. The germline gives CDR1 SGHNT, CDR2 YYREEE (reference sequence). V was pared by 2 bases and J by 7 bases, with 12 bases between. The CDR3 is CASSFRGLGEKLFF. Here the CDR3 DNA reads TGTGCCAGCAGCTTCAGGGGTTTAGGTGAAAAACTGTTTTTT.

The rearrangement links TRBV19 to TRBJ1-4, with 10 bases lining up with TRBD1. The CDR3 runs 14 residues. Germline CDR1 LNHDA, CDR2 SQIVND (reference sequence). With V trimmed by 6 bases and J by 8 bases, 6 bases remained unmatched. The CDR3 coding sequence is TGTGCCAGTAGGAAGGGACAGGGGAGGGAAAAACTGTTTTTT. Translated, it gives CASRKGQGREKLFF.